These 10 T cell receptor beta chains were sequenced from one sample in a study of blood T cell repertoires in COVID-19. Produced via immunoSEQ multiplex PCR; TCRdb's table is partial and in-frame only. The repertoire holds around 65,000 clones, with just under 85% as singletons. Specimen: peripheral blood. Receptors originate from an older man with acute or convalescent COVID-19.

V and J are TRBV19 and TRBJ2-2; perhaps TRBD2 as D (5 bases). The CDR3 runs 15 residues. The germline V and J ends were trimmed by 1 base and 6 bases, with 12 bases remaining between them. The germline CDR1 and CDR2 sequences are LNHDA and SQIVND (reference sequence). The CDR3, as DNA: TGTGCCAGTAGTATAGCGGGCGGACTCTCCGGGGAGCTGTTTTTT. Its translation: CASSIAGGLSGELFF. The whole variable domain, remainder taken from reference TRBV19 and TRBJ2-2, is DGGITQSPKYLFRKEGQNVTLSCEQNLNHDAMYWYRQDPGQGLRLIYYSQIVNDFQKGDIAEGYSVSREKKESFPLTVTSAQKNPTAFYLCASSIAGGLSGELFFGEGSRLTVL.

This sequence joins TRBV6-5 and TRBJ2-2; D possibly corresponds to TRBD1 (6 bases). Trimming removed 6 bases at V and 1 base at J, with 9 bases between. The CDR3 sequence is 14 residues long. The V gene's germline CDR1 is MNHEY and CDR2 SVGAGI. The CDR3 region has the DNA TGTGCCAGCAGAGGACAGCAGAACACCGGGGAGCTGTTTTTT. The encoded protein is CASRGQQNTGELFF.

The CDR3: CASSLNRDTGELFF. The CDR3 coding sequence is TGCGCCAGCAGCTTAAACAGGGACACCGGGGAGCTGTTTTTT. The V call is TRBV5-1, the J call TRBJ2-2; D is possibly TRBD1 (6 bases). The V gene lost 2 bases and the J gene lost 3 bases, with 8 bases spanning the gap. This CDR3 is built from 14 residues. CDR1 and CDR2 (germline): SGHRS, YFSETQ. The complete variable domain, with remaining parts taken from reference TRBV5-1 and TRBJ2-2, reads KAGVTQTPRYLIKTRGQQVTLSCSPISGHRSVSWYQQTPGQGLQFLFEYFSETQRNKGNFPGRFSGRQFSNSRSEMNVSTLELGDSALYLCASSLNRDTGELFFGEGSRLTVL.

The J gene is TRBJ2-7, the V gene TRBV4-1, with D tentatively TRBD2 (5 bases). Germline CDR1 MGHRA, CDR2 YSYEKL. Trimming removed 2 bases from V and 1 base from J, with 9 bases in between. The CDR3 has 14 residues. CDR3 region: CASSQSGSSYEQYF. The CDR3 DNA reads TGCGCCAGCAGCCAATCGGGATCTTCCTACGAGCAGTACTTC.

The chain uses TRBV6-5 and TRBJ1-2; unclear D gene. The V end was cut by 7 bases, the J end by 3 bases, with 15 bases between. The CDR3 sequence is 14 residues long. Germline V lookup: CDR1 MNHEY, CDR2 SVGAGI. The CDR3 region is CASNLRPRDYGYTF. The CDR3, as DNA: TGTGCCAGCAATTTAAGACCTCGGGACTATGGCTACACCTTC.

The rearrangement joins TRBV5-5 to TRBJ2-1, with 8 bases lining up with TRBD1. Germline CDR1 is SGHKS and CDR2 is YYEKEE (reference sequence). Germline trimming cut 9 bases from V and 8 bases from J; bases unmatched to any gene: 13. The CDR3 is 14 residues long. The CDR3 loop reads CAKLTGEIRDEQFF. CDR3 nucleotides: TGTGCCAAGTTGACAGGGGAGATTAGGGATGAGCAGTTCTTC.

This chain connects TRBV6-2 or TRBV6-3 to TRBJ1-5, with TRBD1 matching over 7 bases. Germline loops: CDR1 MNHEY, CDR2 SVGEGT. This CDR3 is built from 17 residues. With V trimmed by 2 bases and J by 4 bases, 11 bases remained unmatched. The CDR3 loop is CASSYRPKGTVNQPQHF. CDR3 nucleotides: TGTGCCAGCAGTTACCGCCCTAAAGGGACAGTTAATCAGCCCCAGCATTTT.

The CDR3 region has the DNA TGTGCCAGCTCACCGCTAGCGGGAGAAGTGGTAGATACGCAGTATTTT. Encoded protein: CASSPLAGEVVDTQYF. The gene calls are TRBV18 and TRBJ2-3; 10 bases match TRBD2. The V gene's germline CDR1 is KGHSH and CDR2 LQKENI. V dropped 3 bases and J dropped 5; count of bases not matched to a gene: 8. This CDR3 comprises 16 residues.

This chain links TRBV9 with TRBJ2-7, with TRBD2 matching over 13 bases. The CDR3 spans 16 residues. Trimming took 4 bases from V and 0 from J; bases not matched to a gene: 4. From germline, CDR1 is SGDLS and CDR2 YYNGEE. CDR3 protein: CASSKGLAGSSYEQYF. CDR3 sequence (DNA): TGTGCCAGCAGCAAGGGACTAGCGGGGAGCTCCTACGAGCAGTACTTC.

This chain uses TRBV6-5 with TRBJ2-5; D gene unclear. Between the trimmed V and J ends, which lost 5 bases and 2 bases, there was a span of 9 bases. The V gene's germline CDR1 is MNHEY and CDR2 SVGAGI. The CDR3 sequence is 13 residues long. The CDR3, as DNA: TGTGCCAGCAGTAGTATGCGGCAAGAGACCCAGTACTTC. Protein sequence: CASSSMRQETQYF.